This T cell receptor (beta chain) originates from a study of response to subunit inactivated influenza vaccine (dated by TCRdb to 2016 to 2018). As for the study more broadly: Deep quantitative profiling of the T cell receptor repertoire was used in the study to follow responses to a trivalent subunit inactivated influenza vaccine. Study-wide findings and limitations: According to the authors, only a limited number of new T cells may be recruited by each seasonal influenza vaccination.

At the junction V is shortened by 1 base and J by 0 bases, with 6 bases in between. The CDR3 holds 15 amino acids from the cysteine to the phenylalanine. This entry keeps only the CDR3 DNA: 45 bases, framed from base 1. According to the germline V gene, CDR1 reads SGHTA and CDR2 reads FQGTGA. Note on this clonotype: Its cognate antigen has yet to be identified. The sample holds no much larger clone one base away, and base qualities are not on file.

The library relied on RT-PCR. Sequencing was performed on an Illumina HiSeq 2500. TCRdb reworked the public reads: Q25 trimming with fastp, MiXCR clone assembly, productive beta chains retained. Every CDR3 protein is listed once, alongside the most common genes and DNA of its rows. The sample profile shows about 500,000 distinct CDR3 sequences; 15% to 20% of them were found once. The top ten hold around 3% of the sample. The clonotype originates from a man aged 45 to 70 who received an inactivated influenza vaccine. Donor details come from another sample of the same person, matched by shared clones. The sequenced sample was CD4+ T cells sorted from PBMCs, obtained less than 25 months after vaccination. Recombination joined TRBV7-3 with TRBJ2-2; no D gene can be assigned with confidence. In nucleotides, the sequence is TGTGCCAGCAGCTTAATGGGGACGAACACCGGGGAGCTGTTTTTT. The resulting protein is CASSLMGTNTGELFF.